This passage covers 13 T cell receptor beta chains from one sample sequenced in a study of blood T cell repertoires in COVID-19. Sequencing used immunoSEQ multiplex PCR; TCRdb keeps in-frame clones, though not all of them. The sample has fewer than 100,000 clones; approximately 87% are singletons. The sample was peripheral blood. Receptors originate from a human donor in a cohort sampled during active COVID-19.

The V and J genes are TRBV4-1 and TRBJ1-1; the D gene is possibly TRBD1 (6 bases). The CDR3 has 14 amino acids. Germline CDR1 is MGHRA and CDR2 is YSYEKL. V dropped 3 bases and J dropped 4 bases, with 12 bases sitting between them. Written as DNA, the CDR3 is TGCGCCAGCAGCCACAGACAGGCGAGCACTGAAGCTTTCTTT. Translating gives CASSHRQASTEAFF.

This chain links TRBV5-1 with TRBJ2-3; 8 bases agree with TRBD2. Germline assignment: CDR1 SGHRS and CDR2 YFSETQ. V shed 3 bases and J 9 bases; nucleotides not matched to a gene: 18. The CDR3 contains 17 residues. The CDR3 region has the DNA TGCGCCAGCAGCTCGGGTCCCGGGACTAGGGAATTGACGACGCAGTATTTT. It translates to CASSSGPGTRELTTQYF. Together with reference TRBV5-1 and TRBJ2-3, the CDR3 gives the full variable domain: KAGVTQTPRYLIKTRGQQVTLSCSPISGHRSVSWYQQTPGQGLQFLFEYFSETQRNKGNFPGRFSGRQFSNSRSEMNVSTLELGDSALYLCASSSGPGTRELTTQYFGPGTRLTVL.

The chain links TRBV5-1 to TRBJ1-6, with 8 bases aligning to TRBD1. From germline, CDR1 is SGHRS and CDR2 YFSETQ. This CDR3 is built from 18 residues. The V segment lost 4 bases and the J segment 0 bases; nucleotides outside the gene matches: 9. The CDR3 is CASSLPRGQDSYNSPLHF. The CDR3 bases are TGCGCCAGCAGCCTCCCCCGGGGACAGGACTCCTATAATTCACCCCTCCACTTT. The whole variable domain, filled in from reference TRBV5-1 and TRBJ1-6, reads KAGVTQTPRYLIKTRGQQVTLSCSPISGHRSVSWYQQTPGQGLQFLFEYFSETQRNKGNFPGRFSGRQFSNSRSEMNVSTLELGDSALYLCASSLPRGQDSYNSPLHFGNGTRLTVT.

The CDR3 protein is CASSQQDRDEKLFF. CDR3 nucleotide sequence: TGCGCCAGCAGCCAACAGGACAGGGACGAAAAACTGTTTTTT. The chain joins TRBV4-1 to TRBJ1-4, with TRBD1 matching 8 bases. The germline V gene has CDR1 MGHRA and CDR2 YSYEKL. The CDR3 spans 14 residues. V dropped 2 bases and J dropped 8; count of bases not matched to a gene: 4.

CDR3 nucleotides: TGTGCCAGCAGTTACTCGAACAGGGTCTACGAGCAGTACTTC. It is translated as CASSYSNRVYEQYF. V usage is TRBV6-5 and J usage is TRBJ2-7, with a tentative D call TRBD1 (6 bases). CDR1 and CDR2 (germline): MNHEY, SVGAGI. Trimming shortened V by 0 bases and J by 3 bases, and 9 bases separated the two germline ends. This CDR3 has 14 residues.

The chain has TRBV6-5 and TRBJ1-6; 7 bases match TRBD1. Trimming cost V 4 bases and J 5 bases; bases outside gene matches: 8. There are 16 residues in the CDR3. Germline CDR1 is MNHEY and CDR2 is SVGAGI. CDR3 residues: CASSSNSGQHNSPLHF. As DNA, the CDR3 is TGTGCCAGCAGTTCCAACTCGGGACAGCATAATTCACCCCTCCACTTT.

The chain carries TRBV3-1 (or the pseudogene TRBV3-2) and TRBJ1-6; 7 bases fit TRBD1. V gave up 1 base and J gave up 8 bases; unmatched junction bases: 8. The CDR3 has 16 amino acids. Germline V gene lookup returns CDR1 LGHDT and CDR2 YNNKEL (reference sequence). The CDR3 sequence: CASSQADRARHSPLHF. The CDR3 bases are TGTGCCAGCAGCCAAGCCGACAGGGCGAGGCATTCACCCCTCCACTTT.

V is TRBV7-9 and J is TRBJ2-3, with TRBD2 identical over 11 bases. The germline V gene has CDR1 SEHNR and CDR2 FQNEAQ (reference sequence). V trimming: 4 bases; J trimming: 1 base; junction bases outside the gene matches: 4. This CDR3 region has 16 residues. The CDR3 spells CASSYQLAGGTDTQYF. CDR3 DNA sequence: TGTGCCAGCAGCTATCAACTAGCGGGGGGCACAGATACGCAGTATTTT.

The CDR3, as DNA: TGTGCCAGCAGTTGGGGACTCACGGGCCAAGAGACCCAGTACTTC. Its translation: CASSWGLTGQETQYF. V usage is TRBV6-6 and J usage is TRBJ2-5, with D maybe TRBD2 (6 bases). The germline V gene encodes CDR1 MNHNY and CDR2 SVGAGI (reference sequence). Between the trimmed V and J ends, which lost 4 bases and 1 base, there was a span of 13 bases. The CDR3 contains 15 residues.

In DNA, the CDR3 is TGCGCCAGCAGCACAGGTAGCACAGATACGCAGTATTTT. Translating it yields CASSTGSTDTQYF. The rearrangement links TRBV5-1 to TRBJ2-3; D perhaps matches TRBD1 (5 bases). This CDR3 is built from 13 residues. V lost 4 bases and J lost 0, with 6 bases in between. CDR1 and CDR2 (germline): SGHRS, YFSETQ.

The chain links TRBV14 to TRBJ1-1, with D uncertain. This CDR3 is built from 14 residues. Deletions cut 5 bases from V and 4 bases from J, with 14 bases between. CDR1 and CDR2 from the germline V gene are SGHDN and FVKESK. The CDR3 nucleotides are TGTGCCAGCAGCTACGCGGGGTGGAGCACTGAAGCTTTCTTT. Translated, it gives CASSYAGWSTEAFF. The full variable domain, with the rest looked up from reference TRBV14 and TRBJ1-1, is EAGVTQFPSHSVIEKGQTVTLRCDPISGHDNLYWYRRVMGKEIKFLLHFVKESKQDESGMPNNRFLAERTGGTYSTLKVQPAELEDSGVYFCASSYAGWSTEAFFGQGTRLTVV.

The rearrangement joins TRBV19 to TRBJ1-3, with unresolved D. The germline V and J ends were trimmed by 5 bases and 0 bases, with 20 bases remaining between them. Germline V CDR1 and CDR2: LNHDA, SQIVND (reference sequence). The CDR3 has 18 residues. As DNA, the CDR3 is TGTGCCAGTAGTCCTCTCGGTGGAGGCCGGAGCTCTGGAAACACCATATATTTT. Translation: CASSPLGGGRSSGNTIYF.

CDR3 protein: CASSGLRNNEKLFF. The CDR3 coding sequence is TGTGCCAGCAGCGGACTGCGGAATAATGAAAAACTGTTTTTT. V and J are TRBV6-5 and TRBJ1-4; D is uncertain. Germline CDR1 is MNHEY and CDR2 is SVGAGI. V was clipped by 6 bases and J by 4 bases, with 12 bases between them. The CDR3 extends over 14 amino acids.